This T cell receptor (beta chain) was documented in a study of T cell changes during pregnancy in multiple sclerosis. The table came from immunoSEQ multiplex PCR; TCRdb's copy has only in-frame clones and leaves some out. The repertoire has around 64,000 clones, roughly 93% of them found once; the top ten carry around 2.5%. The TCR comes from a female donor with multiple sclerosis, enrolled in a pregnancy study. The sequencing here drew on CD8+ T cells from peripheral blood mononuclear cells, taken in the third trimester of pregnancy.

CDR3 sequence reads: CASSLGQGRREQYF. CDR3 bases: TGTGCCAGCAGCTTGGGACAGGGACGGCGCGAGCAGTACTTC. The chain uses TRBV11-2 and TRBJ2-7, with 9 positions matching TRBD1. Trimming removed 3 bases from V and 6 bases from J; junction bases left unmatched: 6. The V gene's germline CDR1 is SGHAT and CDR2 FQNNGV. This CDR3 has 14 residues.